The rows below give T cell receptor beta chains drawn from one sample of a study of blood T cells in healthy people across ages. One entry per CDR3 protein, called by TCRdb with MiXCR from the 5' RACE reads. The table lists hundreds of thousands of distinct CDR3 sequences, roughly 43% of them singletons. Sequencing was carried out using blood. These receptors were taken from an older man in good health. Each CDR3 is given without its conserved first and last residue. The order of the fields is clone size, V gene, J gene, D gene, CDR3 protein. The D gene is left open where the match is weak. Clone sizes are given selectively: once, few, many, or a class where the clone is expanded.

>.|TRBV7-9|TRBJ1-2|.
ASSLDGTDGYT
>.|TRBV5-1|TRBJ2-5|TRBD2
ASSIGSGQETQY
>.|TRBV20-1|TRBJ2-1|.
SASPTSFDEQF
>once|TRBV20-1|TRBJ2-7|TRBD2
SARGLAGGNYEQY
>few|TRBV27|TRBJ1-2|.
ASSPLGTNYGYT
>.|TRBV25-1|TRBJ2-2|.
ASSDSRPNTGELF
>.|TRBV6-5|TRBJ2-5|.
ASSDSGKETQY
>few|TRBV5-1|TRBJ1-6|TRBD1
ASSSGQGPNSPLH
>.|TRBV11-3|TRBJ2-5|TRBD2
ASSSGTSGIETQY
>.|TRBV14|TRBJ2-5|.
ASSRWDSLGETQY
>few|TRBV29-1|TRBJ1-2|.
SVGGELYGYT
>.|TRBV28|TRBJ2-5|.
ASSLSRGNQETQY
>.|TRBV7-2|TRBJ1-2|TRBD1
ASSSLDRARYGYT
>.|TRBV5-1|TRBJ2-3|.
ASSVDRTDAQY
>.|TRBV20-1|TRBJ2-5|TRBD2
SAWGSGGKQETQY
>few|TRBV14|TRBJ2-7|.
ASSQDWLSYEQY
>.|TRBV7-2|.|.
ASSPREVGVQY
>.|TRBV20-1|TRBJ2-7|TRBD2
SARGLAGGWSYEQY
>.|TRBV6-2/TRBV6-3|TRBJ2-5|.
ASSYGGGTETQY
>.|TRBV6-2/TRBV6-3|TRBJ2-3|TRBD2
ASSSGGATDTQY
>.|TRBV7-3|TRBJ2-6|.
ASSSLIRGANVLT
>.|TRBV20-1|TRBJ2-5|.
RATQRETQY
>few|TRBV7-9|TRBJ2-5|TRBD2
ASSSLTSGETQY
>.|TRBV18|TRBJ2-3|TRBD1
ASSPADGGDRVTDTQY
>.|TRBV6-2/TRBV6-3|TRBJ2-3|.
ASSLGGIPDTQY
>once|TRBV6-5|TRBJ2-7|.
ATSKAYEQY
>few|TRBV7-2|TRBJ2-5|.
ASSLRWQPQETQY
>few|TRBV4-3|TRBJ2-1|TRBD2
ASSQLAGGPGEQF
>.|TRBV3-1|TRBJ1-6|.
ASSRGNSPLH
>.|TRBV7-2|TRBJ2-7|TRBD2
ASSLSASGPYEQY
>.|TRBV20-1|TRBJ2-1|TRBD2
STLGLADYYNEQF
>.|TRBV7-3|TRBJ2-7|TRBD1
ASSQNRGQEQY